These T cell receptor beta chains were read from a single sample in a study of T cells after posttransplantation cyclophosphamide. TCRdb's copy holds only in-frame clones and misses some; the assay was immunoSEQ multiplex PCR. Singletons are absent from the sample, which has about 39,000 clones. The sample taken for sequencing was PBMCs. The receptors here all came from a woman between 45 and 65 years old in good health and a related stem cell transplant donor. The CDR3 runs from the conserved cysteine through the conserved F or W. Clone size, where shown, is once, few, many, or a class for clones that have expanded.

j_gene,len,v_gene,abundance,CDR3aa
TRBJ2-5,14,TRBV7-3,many,CASSHRGLGETQYF
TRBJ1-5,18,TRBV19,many,CASSIKPGQGDTNQPQHF
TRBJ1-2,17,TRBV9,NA,CASSVGGTGGLLYGYTF
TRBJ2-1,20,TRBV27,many,CASSLKPWSASGDTYNEQFF
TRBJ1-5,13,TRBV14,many,CASSRQGGQPQHF
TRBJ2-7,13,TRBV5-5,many,CASSLAVSYEQYF
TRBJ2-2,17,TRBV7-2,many,CASSLTSRGGAAGELFF
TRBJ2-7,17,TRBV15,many,CATSRGFGGGGTYEQYF
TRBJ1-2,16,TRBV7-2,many,CASSSGGTAKLYGYTF
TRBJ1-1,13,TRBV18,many,CASSADRNTEAFF
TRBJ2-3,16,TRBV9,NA,CASSLTSGGTPDTQYF
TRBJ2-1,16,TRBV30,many,CAWSRNLAGPRHEQFF
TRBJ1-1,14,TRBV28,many,CASSLGWGGTEAFF
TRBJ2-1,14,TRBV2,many,CASSAYTRSNEQFF
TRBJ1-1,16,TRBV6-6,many,CASSYQMAGENTEAFF
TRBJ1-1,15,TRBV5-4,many,CASSLTGSPNTEAFF
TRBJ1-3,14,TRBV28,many,CAAETGVGGNTIYF
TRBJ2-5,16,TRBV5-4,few,CASSFPTLTVQETQYF
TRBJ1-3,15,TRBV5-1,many,CASRPVPISGNTIYF
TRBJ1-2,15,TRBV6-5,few,CASSQQAGASYGYTF
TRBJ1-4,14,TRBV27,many,CASSFQGALEKLFF
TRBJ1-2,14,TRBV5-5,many,CASSFGGTNYGYTF
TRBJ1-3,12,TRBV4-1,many,CASSPQGNTIYF